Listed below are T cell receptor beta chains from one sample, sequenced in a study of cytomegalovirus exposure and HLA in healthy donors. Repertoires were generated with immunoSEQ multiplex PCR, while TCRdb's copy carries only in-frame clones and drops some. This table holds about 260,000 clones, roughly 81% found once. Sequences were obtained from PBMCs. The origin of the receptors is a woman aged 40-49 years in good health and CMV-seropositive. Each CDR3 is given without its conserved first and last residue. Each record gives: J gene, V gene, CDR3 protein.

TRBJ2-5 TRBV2 ASKLMGAGGKQETQY
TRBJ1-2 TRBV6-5 ASSYRRGTFGGYT
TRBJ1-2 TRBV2 ASSGGMVYGYT
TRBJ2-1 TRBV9 ASSVVGRGYNEQF
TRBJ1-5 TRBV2 ASSEGQTSNQPQH
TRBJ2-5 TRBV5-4 ASSLVLGQRQTQY
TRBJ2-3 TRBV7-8 ASSKSGVTDTQY
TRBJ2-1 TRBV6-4 ASSDLGSGGNEQF
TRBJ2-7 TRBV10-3 AMGTSKLHEQY
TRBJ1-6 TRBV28 ASSSPGMGFSPLH
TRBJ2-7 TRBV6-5 ASSWGRTDGAYEQY
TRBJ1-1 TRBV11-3 ASSLLRRGTEAF
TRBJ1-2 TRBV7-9 ASRPTDRELFGYT
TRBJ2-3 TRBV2 ASRLTGTGSGTDTQY
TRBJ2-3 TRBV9 ASSASEYTQY
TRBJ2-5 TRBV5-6 ASSLRRSQETQY
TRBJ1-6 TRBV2 ATRDRENSPLH
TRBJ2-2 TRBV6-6 ASSPRQTGELF
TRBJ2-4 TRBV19 ASSISGLGGNIQY
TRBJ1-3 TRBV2 ASSLGRGFSGNTIY
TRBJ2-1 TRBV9 ASSPPPLAGINEQF
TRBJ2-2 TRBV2 ASGSGSRTGELF
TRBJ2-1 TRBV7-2 ASSLAAGEFHEQF
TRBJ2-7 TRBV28 ASSPGGVPYEQY
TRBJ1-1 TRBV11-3 ASSLQGQGTEAF
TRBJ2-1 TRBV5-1 ASSFPGQGADEQF
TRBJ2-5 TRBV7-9 ALGGVLETQY
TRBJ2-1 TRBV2 ASSEQGLAGGNLRQEDYNEQF
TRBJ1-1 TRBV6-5 ASSYLGPEAF
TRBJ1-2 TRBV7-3 ASSLSGSYGYT
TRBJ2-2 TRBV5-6 ASSLGLAGGTGELF
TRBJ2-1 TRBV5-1 ASRRAASYNEQF
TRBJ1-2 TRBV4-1 ASSPGPPTGVGNYGYT
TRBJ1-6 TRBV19 ASSIEGSVSPLH
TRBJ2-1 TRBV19 ASSPLSWLAGGPRDEQF
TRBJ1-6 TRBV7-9 ASSLAVQGNSPLH
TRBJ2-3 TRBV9 ASSVAGRVGGTDTQY
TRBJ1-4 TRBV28 ASSVSRGRMFEKLF
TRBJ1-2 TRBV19 ASSIDQQGPYGYT
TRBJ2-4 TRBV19 ASSLPGQIAKNSQY
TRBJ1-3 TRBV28 ASSSPSRYTIY
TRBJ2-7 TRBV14 ASSQGGWASEQY
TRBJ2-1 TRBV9 ASSHLGDRQF
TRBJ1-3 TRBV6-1 ASSDRADGNTIY
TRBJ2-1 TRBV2 ANRDRVMNEQF
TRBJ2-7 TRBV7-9 ASSFSGSRSEQY
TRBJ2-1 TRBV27 ASSSGQSYNEQF
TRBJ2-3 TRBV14 ASSQYGVNTQY
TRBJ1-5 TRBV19 ASSMVSAGGQPQH